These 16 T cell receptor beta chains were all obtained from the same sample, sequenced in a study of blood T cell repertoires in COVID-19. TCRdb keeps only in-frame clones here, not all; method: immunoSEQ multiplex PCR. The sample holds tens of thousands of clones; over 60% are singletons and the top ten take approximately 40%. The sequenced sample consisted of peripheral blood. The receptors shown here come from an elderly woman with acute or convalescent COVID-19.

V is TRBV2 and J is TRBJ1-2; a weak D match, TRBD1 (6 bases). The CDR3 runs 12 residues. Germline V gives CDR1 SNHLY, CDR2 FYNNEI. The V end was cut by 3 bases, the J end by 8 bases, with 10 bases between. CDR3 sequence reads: CASSDNREGYTF. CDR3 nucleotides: TGTGCCAGCAGTGACAACAGGGAGGGCTACACCTTC.

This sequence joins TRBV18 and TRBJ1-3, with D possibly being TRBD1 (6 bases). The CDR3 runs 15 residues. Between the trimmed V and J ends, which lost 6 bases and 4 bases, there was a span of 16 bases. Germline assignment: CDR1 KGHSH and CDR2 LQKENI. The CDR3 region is CASSTTTGYGNTIYF. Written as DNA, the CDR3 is TGTGCCAGCTCGACCACAACAGGGTACGGAAACACCATATATTTT.

This CDR3 reads CASSEQGSSGNTIYF. CDR3 nucleotide sequence: TGTGCCAGCAGCGAACAGGGAAGCTCTGGAAACACCATATATTTT. This sequence joins TRBV11-2 and TRBJ1-3, with a possible D match to TRBD1 (6 bases). In germline, CDR1 is SGHAT, CDR2 FQNNGV. Trimming shortened V by 5 bases and J by 0 bases, and 11 bases separated the two germline ends. There are 15 residues in the CDR3.

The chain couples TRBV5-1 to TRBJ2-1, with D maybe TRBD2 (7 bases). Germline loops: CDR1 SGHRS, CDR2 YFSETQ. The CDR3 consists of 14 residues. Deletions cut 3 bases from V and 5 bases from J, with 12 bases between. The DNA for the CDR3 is TGCGCCAGCAGCTCCCCGGGGGGCCACAATGAGCAGTTCTTC. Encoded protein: CASSSPGGHNEQFF.

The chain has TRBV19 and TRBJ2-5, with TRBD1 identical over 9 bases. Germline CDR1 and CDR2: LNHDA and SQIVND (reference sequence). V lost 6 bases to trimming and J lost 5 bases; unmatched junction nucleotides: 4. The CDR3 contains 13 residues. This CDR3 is CASRDRGSETQYF. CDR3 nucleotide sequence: TGTGCCAGTAGAGACAGGGGGTCGGAGACCCAGTACTTC.

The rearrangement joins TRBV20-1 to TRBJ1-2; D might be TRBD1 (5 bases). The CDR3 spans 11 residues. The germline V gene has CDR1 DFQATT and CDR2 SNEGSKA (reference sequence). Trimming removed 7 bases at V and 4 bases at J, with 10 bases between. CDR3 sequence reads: CSVLDSYGYTF. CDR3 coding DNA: TGCAGTGTCCTAGACAGCTATGGCTACACCTTC.

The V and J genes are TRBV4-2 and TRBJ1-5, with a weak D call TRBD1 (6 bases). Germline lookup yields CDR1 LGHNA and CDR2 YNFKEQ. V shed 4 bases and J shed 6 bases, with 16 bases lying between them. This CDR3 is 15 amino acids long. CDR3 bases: TGTGCCAGCAGCCCCGAGGGGGGGAAAGGTCAGCCCCAGCATTTT. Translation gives CASSPEGGKGQPQHF.

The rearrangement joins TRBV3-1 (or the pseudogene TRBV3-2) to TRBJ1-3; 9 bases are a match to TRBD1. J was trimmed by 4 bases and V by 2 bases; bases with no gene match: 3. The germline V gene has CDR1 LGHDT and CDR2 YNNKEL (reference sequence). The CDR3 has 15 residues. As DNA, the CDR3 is TGTGCCAGCAGCCAAACAGGGGGCGCGGGAAACACCATATATTTT. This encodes CASSQTGGAGNTIYF.

CDR3 in amino acids: CASDRTPYEQYF. In DNA, the CDR3 is TGTGCCAGCGACAGGACCCCCTACGAGCAGTACTTC. This chain links TRBV6-5 with TRBJ2-7; D might be TRBD1 (6 bases). This CDR3 comprises 12 residues. V was pared by 8 bases and J by 2 bases, with 10 bases between. From germline, CDR1 is MNHEY and CDR2 SVGAGI.

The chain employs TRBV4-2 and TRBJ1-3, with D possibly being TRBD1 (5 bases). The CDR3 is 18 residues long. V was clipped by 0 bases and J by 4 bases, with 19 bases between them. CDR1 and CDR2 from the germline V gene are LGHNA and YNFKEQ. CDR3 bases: TGTGCCAGCAGCCAAGATCCGGCCGGAGGGGTGAGAGGAAACACCATATATTTT. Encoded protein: CASSQDPAGGVRGNTIYF.

The CDR3 bases are TGTGCCACGGGGACAGGCTACGAGCAGTACTTC. Translating it yields CATGTGYEQYF. This chain connects TRBV19 to TRBJ2-7; 8 bases match TRBD1. Germline-derived CDR1 and CDR2 are LNHDA and SQIVND (reference sequence). V dropped 10 bases and J dropped 3; count of bases not matched to a gene: 2. The CDR3 consists of 11 residues.

As DNA, the CDR3 is TGTGCCTGGAGTCGAAAAAGCACTATAAATGAAAAACTGTTTTTT. Translating it yields CAWSRKSTINEKLFF. The genes are TRBV30 and TRBJ1-4; D unclear. Deletions cut 2 bases from V and 5 bases from J, with 15 bases between. This CDR3 has 15 amino acids. Germline V gene lookup returns CDR1 GTSNPN and CDR2 SVGIG (reference sequence).

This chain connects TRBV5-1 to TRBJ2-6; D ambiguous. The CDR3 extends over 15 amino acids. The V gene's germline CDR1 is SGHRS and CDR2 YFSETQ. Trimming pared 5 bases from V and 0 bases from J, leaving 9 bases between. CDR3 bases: TGCGCCAGCAGTGGGCTTCTCTCTGGGGCCAACGTCCTGACTTTC. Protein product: CASSGLLSGANVLTF.

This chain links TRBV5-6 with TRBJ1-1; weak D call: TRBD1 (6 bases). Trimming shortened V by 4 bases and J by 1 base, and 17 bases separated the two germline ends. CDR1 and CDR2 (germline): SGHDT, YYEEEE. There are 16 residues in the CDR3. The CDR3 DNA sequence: TGTGCCAGCAGCCCCGCGAGGGGAGGGGGGAACACTGAAGCTTTCTTT. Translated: CASSPARGGGNTEAFF.

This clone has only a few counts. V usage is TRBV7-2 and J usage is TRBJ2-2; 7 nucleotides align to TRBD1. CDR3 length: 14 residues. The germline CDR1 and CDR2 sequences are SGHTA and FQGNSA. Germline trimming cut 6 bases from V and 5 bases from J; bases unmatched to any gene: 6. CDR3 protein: CASRGQSGTGELFF. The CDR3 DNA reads TGTGCCAGCAGGGGACAGTCGGGAACCGGGGAGCTGTTTTTT.

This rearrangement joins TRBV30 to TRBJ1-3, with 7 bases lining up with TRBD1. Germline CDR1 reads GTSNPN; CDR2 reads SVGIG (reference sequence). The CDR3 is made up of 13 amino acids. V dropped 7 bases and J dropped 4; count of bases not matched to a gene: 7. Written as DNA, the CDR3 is TGTGCCTCAACAGGGGCGGTGGGAAACACCATATATTTT. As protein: CASTGAVGNTIYF.